What follows are 23 T cell receptor beta chains derived from one specimen sequenced in a study of T-cell memory formation after mild COVID-19. Each CDR3 protein is one row after TCRdb ran MiXCR on the 5' RACE reads. The sample has around 510,000 distinct CDR3 sequences; about 20% are singletons. Source material: PBMCs or a T cell subset sorted from them (not recorded which). The receptors here all came from an adult woman who had mild COVID-19 (a few samples of this study predate the infection). Cell type and time point are not known.

The V and J genes are TRBV7-2 and TRBJ1-2, with a weak D call TRBD1 (6 bases). Trimming left V 5 bases short and J 4 bases short, with 11 bases between. Germline CDR1 and CDR2: SGHTA and FQGNSA. This CDR3 comprises 13 residues. The CDR3 here is CASSLQGLYGYTF. CDR3 in DNA: TGTGCCAGCAGCCTACAGGGACTCTATGGCTACACCTTC.

The rearrangement links TRBV3-1 to TRBJ2-2, with TRBD2 matching 10 bases. The V gene end was trimmed by 1 base and the J gene end by 5 bases; junction bases not matched to a gene: 7. Per germline, CDR1 LGHDT and CDR2 YNNKEL (reference sequence). CDR3 length: 17 amino acids. CDR3 protein: CASSQGLAGAGTGELFF. DNA for the CDR3: TGTGCCAGCAGCCAAGGCCTAGCGGGAGCAGGAACCGGGGAGCTGTTTTTT.

This clonotype showed up just a few times. The chain has TRBV18 and TRBJ2-3, with D uncertain. Germline assignment: CDR1 KGHSH and CDR2 LQKENI. The CDR3 runs 12 residues. Trimming took off 5 bases at V and 5 bases at J, with 8 bases between the two ends. CDR3 loop: CASSSRIDTQYF. DNA for the CDR3: TGTGCCAGCTCATCTCGGATAGATACGCAGTATTTT.

This clonotype was picked up many times. The chain recombines TRBV6-1 with TRBJ2-3; D not certain. Germline CDR1 MNHNS, CDR2 SASEGT. CDR3 size: 13 residues. Trimming stripped 2 bases from V and 5 bases from J, with 8 bases between. The CDR3 loop reads CASSENPLDTQYF. CDR3 nucleotide sequence: TGTGCCAGCAGTGAAAACCCCCTAGATACGCAGTATTTT.

The chain couples TRBV7-8 to TRBJ2-1; TRBD2 matches at 7 bases. Per germline, CDR1 SGHVS and CDR2 FQNEAQ. The V and J ends lost 5 bases and 0 bases, in that order; junction bases with no gene match: 10. This CDR3 spans 17 amino acids. CDR3 sequence: CASSPGRPSISYNEQFF. The CDR3 region has the DNA TGTGCCAGCAGCCCCGGGAGGCCCTCCATCTCCTACAATGAGCAGTTCTTC.

The CDR3 reads CASSLYSPYNEQFF. The CDR3 bases are TGTGCCAGCAGCTTGTACAGCCCCTACAATGAGCAGTTCTTC. The chain uses TRBV5-4 and TRBJ2-1, with D unresolved. Germline values: CDR1 SGHNT, CDR2 YYREEE (reference sequence). V was pared by 1 base and J by 2 bases, with 7 bases between. The CDR3 is 14 residues long.

In its sample, this clonotype was seen a few times. The J gene is TRBJ1-1, the V gene TRBV12-3 or TRBV12-4; D may be TRBD1 (5 bases). This CDR3 region has 15 residues. The V end was cut by 6 bases, the J end by 0 bases, with 14 bases between. CDR3 sequence (DNA): TGTGCCAGCAGGAAAGCAACAGGCATGAACACTGAAGCTTTCTTT. Its translation is CASRKATGMNTEAFF.

The chain combines TRBV5-1 with TRBJ2-3; TRBD2 is a possible D gene (5 bases). CDR3 length equals 16 residues. Per the germline V gene, CDR1 is SGHRS and CDR2 is YFSETQ. Between the trimmed V and J ends, which lost 4 bases and 0 bases, there was a span of 15 bases. CDR3 nucleotides: TGCGCCAGCAGCCCCCCCGGTAGCGCCAGCACAGATACGCAGTATTTT. Amino acid sequence: CASSPPGSASTDTQYF.

The V call is TRBV29-1, the J call TRBJ2-1; tentatively, D is TRBD2 (6 bases). From germline, CDR1 is SQVTM and CDR2 ANQGSEA. V lost 4 bases, J lost 6 bases, and 13 bases lay in between. CDR3 length equals 13 residues. The CDR3, as DNA: TGCAGCGTTGGAAATAGCGGTCCCAATGAGCAGTTCTTC. Translation gives CSVGNSGPNEQFF.

The chain uses TRBV7-9 and TRBJ2-7; D is tentatively TRBD1 or TRBD2 (5 bases each). Germline assignment: CDR1 SEHNR and CDR2 FQNEAQ (reference sequence). V lost 5 bases and J 4 bases, leaving 18 bases between the germline ends. The CDR3 contains 15 residues. Here the CDR3 reads CASSTTGSWGYEQYF. The CDR3 region has the DNA TGTGCCAGCAGCACTACAGGCTCCTGGGGGTACGAGCAGTACTTC.

This clonotype was counted a few times. This sequence joins TRBV5-5 and TRBJ2-7, with TRBD1 matching 10 bases. Germline CDR1 reads SGHKS; CDR2 reads YYEKEE (reference sequence). CDR3 length: 15 residues. V lost 3 bases to trimming and J lost 3 bases; unmatched junction nucleotides: 6. The CDR3 here is CASSSWDRGVYEQYF. The CDR3 DNA is TGTGCCAGCAGCTCCTGGGACAGGGGAGTCTACGAGCAGTACTTC.

This clonotype appeared a few times. V and J are TRBV4-1 and TRBJ2-5; D might be TRBD1 (6 bases). Germline lookup yields CDR1 MGHRA and CDR2 YSYEKL. V was shortened by 1 base and J by 5 bases, with 11 bases between the two germline ends. This CDR3 comprises 14 residues. CDR3: CASSQGGTGETQYF. The CDR3 nucleotides are TGCGCCAGCAGCCAAGGAGGAACAGGGGAGACCCAGTACTTC.

The chain joins TRBV6-2 or TRBV6-3 to TRBJ2-2, with 9 positions matching TRBD2. Germline V gene sequence: CDR1 MNHEY, CDR2 SVGEGT. V dropped 6 bases and J dropped 6; count of bases not matched to a gene: 5. The CDR3 loop spans 14 amino acids. The CDR3 spells CASRGSGRSGELFF. The CDR3 DNA sequence: TGTGCCAGCAGAGGTAGCGGGAGATCCGGGGAGCTGTTTTTT.

CDR3 sequence (DNA): TGTGCCAGCAGCCCCCGGGGACAGGGCTCGAGCACTGAAGCTTTCTTT. The encoded protein is CASSPRGQGSSTEAFF. The chain recombines TRBV9 with TRBJ1-1; 9 bases line up with TRBD1. Per germline, CDR1 SGDLS and CDR2 YYNGEE. This CDR3 is built from 16 residues. J lost 4 bases, V lost 4 bases, and 11 bases had no gene match.

The chain links TRBV2 to TRBJ2-5, with unresolved D. V shed 5 bases and J shed 5 bases, with 18 bases lying between them. This CDR3 region has 15 residues. Germline V CDR1 and CDR2: SNHLY, FYNNEI. As DNA, the CDR3 is TGTGCCAGCAGTATTATGGTAACGTCCGAGGAGACCCAGTACTTC. Translating gives CASSIMVTSEETQYF.

J is TRBJ2-7 and V is TRBV2, with 11 bases fitting TRBD1. The V gene's germline CDR1 is SNHLY and CDR2 FYNNEI. Unmatched junction bases numbered 8, after V lost 7 bases and J lost 6 bases. The CDR3 contains 14 residues. CDR3 coding DNA: TGTGCCAGCATCGAAGGACAGGGGGCTTCCGAGCAGTACTTC. Protein: CASIEGQGASEQYF.

The chain recombines TRBV12-3 or TRBV12-4 with TRBJ2-3; 10 nucleotides line up with TRBD1. The CDR3 runs 18 residues. Germline trimming cut 7 bases from V and 3 bases from J; bases unmatched to any gene: 16. The CDR3 sequence is CASMGVAPGQGLTDTQYF. CDR3 bases: TGTGCCAGCATGGGGGTAGCCCCGGGACAGGGGTTAACAGATACGCAGTATTTT.

The chain joins TRBV5-1 to TRBJ2-5; 14 nucleotides align to TRBD2. The CDR3 is 17 residues long. CDR1 and CDR2 from the germline V gene are SGHRS and YFSETQ. V lost 4 bases, J lost 9 bases, and 14 bases stayed unmatched. DNA for the CDR3: TGCGCCAGCAGCCAGGGACTAGCGGGGGCTAGCGACGGGTCCCAGTACTTC. Translation gives CASSQGLAGASDGSQYF.

In this sample, this clonotype turned up once. The chain carries TRBV5-1 and TRBJ2-7, with 8 bases fitting TRBD2. With 2 bases clipped from V and 2 bases from J, the junction kept 6 bases outside the gene matches. The CDR3 has 15 residues. Germline V lookup: CDR1 SGHRS, CDR2 YFSETQ. The CDR3 sequence is CASSLHGGETYEQYF. The CDR3 nucleotides are TGCGCCAGCAGCTTACACGGGGGGGAGACCTACGAGCAGTACTTC.

This clonotype was seen more than once but under ten times. V usage is TRBV7-9 and J usage is TRBJ2-1, with D possibly matching TRBD1 (6 bases). V was trimmed by 5 bases and J by 7 bases, leaving 15 bases between them. This CDR3 is built from 14 residues. CDR1 is SEHNR, CDR2 FQNEAQ, per germline (reference sequence). DNA for the CDR3: TGTGCCAGCAGCACAGGACAGTATTCTAATGAGCAGTTCTTC. As protein: CASSTGQYSNEQFF.

V gene TRBV18 combines with J gene TRBJ2-3; possibly TRBD1 or TRBD2 for D (5 bases each). Trimming pared 4 bases from V and 0 bases from J, leaving 11 bases between. In germline, CDR1 is KGHSH, CDR2 LQKENI. The CDR3 is 15 amino acids. The CDR3 sequence is CASSRGISSTDTQYF. The CDR3 nucleotides read TGTGCCAGCTCACGGGGGATCTCTAGCACAGATACGCAGTATTTT.

This clonotype was found a few times. The J gene is TRBJ1-2, the V gene TRBV5-1, with a tentative D call TRBD1 (5 bases). This CDR3 comprises 16 residues. The germline V gene encodes CDR1 SGHRS and CDR2 YFSETQ. V was shortened by 2 bases and J by 3 bases, with 17 bases between the two germline ends. CDR3 sequence: CASSFDIHLRDYGYTF. Written as DNA, the CDR3 is TGCGCCAGCAGCTTCGACATACACCTCAGGGACTATGGCTACACCTTC.

This chain links TRBV2 with TRBJ2-7, with D unresolved. This CDR3 has 10 residues. Germline V gives CDR1 SNHLY, CDR2 FYNNEI. Trimming removed 5 bases from V and 7 bases from J, with 6 bases in between. The DNA of the CDR3 is TGTGCCAGCAGTAATAGGGAGCAGTACTTC. It encodes CASSNREQYF.